The present TCR beta chain was sequenced within a study of blood T cell repertoires in COVID-19. Individuals drawn from approximately 26 US areas were roughly 18 to 89 years old. Clinical histories supplied by participants themselves formed the basis of cohort assignment. Recovery meant two consecutive negative NP/OP PCR tests, professional clearance, or resolved symptoms. The J segment lost 3 bases and the V segment lost 2 bases, leaving 4 bases of the junction unmatched. The CDR3 totals 15 residues. Germline V gives CDR1 MNHNS, CDR2 SASEGT. Repertoires were generated with immunoSEQ multiplex PCR, while TCRdb's copy carries only in-frame clones and drops some. This sample has 150,000 to 200,000 clones, with roughly four fifths found just once.

The receptor was isolated from a man in his forties or fifties who had recovered from COVID-19. Sample: PBMCs or T cells enriched from blood (not recorded which). The chain uses TRBV6-1 and TRBJ2-1; 7 bases fit TRBD2. As DNA, the CDR3 is TGTGCCAGCAGTGAATCTAGCGGCAACTACAATGAGCAGTTCTTC. This codes for CASSESSGNYNEQFF.